Below are 21 T cell receptor beta chains sequenced from a single sample in a study of PD-1 blockade in mismatch repair-deficient tumors. Clones were sequenced by immunoSEQ multiplex PCR, and TCRdb holds only the in-frame ones, with some missing. The data show about 51,000 clones, with 65% to 85% seen just once and around 8.1% held by the top ten. The material was peripheral blood, obtained 20 weeks after starting pembrolizumab. The receptors were gathered from an adult with mismatch repair-deficient cancer.

V is TRBV10-2 and J is TRBJ2-6; D is unclear. The V gene lost 3 bases and the J gene lost 1 base, with 4 bases spanning the gap. The CDR3 totals 14 residues. From germline, CDR1 is WSHSY and CDR2 SAAADI. CDR3 amino acids: CASSEGSGANVLTF. As DNA, the CDR3 is TGCGCCAGCAGTGAAGGATCTGGGGCCAACGTCCTGACTTTC.

A note on this clone: Germline is not matched at one junction end, which may reflect a read error. The rearrangement uses TRBV9 and TRBJ2-1, with 9 bases that match TRBD2. Per the germline V gene, CDR1 is SGDLS and CDR2 is YYNGEE. This CDR3 contains 15 residues. The CDR3 bases are TGTGCCAGCAGCCCCTCAGCGGGAGGTTACATTGAGCAGTTCTTC. Translation gives CASSPSAGGYIEQFF.

The chain joins TRBV19 to TRBJ2-7; tentatively, D is TRBD2 (6 bases). With 7 bases removed from V and 4 bases from J, the gap between germline ends came to 8 bases. Per the germline V gene, CDR1 is LNHDA and CDR2 is SQIVND (reference sequence). CDR3 length: 11 amino acids. The DNA of the CDR3 is TGTGCCAGTACCGGGGGATACGAGCAGTACTTC. Amino acid sequence: CASTGGYEQYF. The whole variable domain, filled in from reference TRBV19 and TRBJ2-7, reads DGGITQSPKYLFRKEGQNVTLSCEQNLNHDAMYWYRQDPGQGLRLIYYSQIVNDFQKGDIAEGYSVSREKKESFPLTVTSAQKNPTAFYLCASTGGYEQYFGPGTRLTVT.

The chain combines TRBV7-8 with TRBJ2-5; 7 nucleotides agree with TRBD1. This CDR3 is 13 amino acids long. Per the germline V gene, CDR1 is SGHVS and CDR2 is FQNEAQ. The V gene end was trimmed by 3 bases and the J gene end by 5 bases; junction bases not matched to a gene: 3. The CDR3, as DNA: TGTGCCAGCAGCTTTGGGACAGTTGAGACCCAGTACTTC. Protein: CASSFGTVETQYF.

The gene calls are TRBV6-1 and TRBJ1-2; D is undetermined. This CDR3 is built from 13 residues. The germline CDR1 and CDR2 sequences are MNHNS and SASEGT. Trimming shortened V by 6 bases and J by 7 bases, and 15 bases separated the two germline ends. CDR3 bases: TGTGCCAGCAGCGAGGTTCTGCGGGGTGGCTACACCTTC. It codes for CASSEVLRGGYTF.

This clone has a handful of counts. V is TRBV29-1 and J is TRBJ1-5, with D hard to call. Deletions cut 5 bases from V and 2 bases from J, with 10 bases between. In germline, CDR1 is SQVTM, CDR2 ANQGSEA. This CDR3 contains 13 residues. The DNA of the CDR3 is TGCAGCGTTCTTGACACGGGCAATCAGCCCCAGCATTTT. Encoded protein: CSVLDTGNQPQHF.

V usage is TRBV18 and J usage is TRBJ1-3, with D possibly being TRBD1 (6 bases). CDR1 KGHSH and CDR2 LQKENI come from the germline V gene. The CDR3 consists of 15 residues. V lost 5 bases, J lost 0 bases, and 11 bases lay in between. CDR3 amino acids: CASSGTLSSGNTIYF. The CDR3 region has the DNA TGTGCCAGCTCAGGGACATTAAGCTCTGGAAACACCATATATTTT. Looking up the rest from reference TRBV18 and TRBJ1-3 gives the full variable domain: NAGVMQNPRHLVRRRGQEARLRCSPMKGHSHVYWYRQLPEEGLKFMVYLQKENIIDESGMPKERFSAEFPKEGPSILRIQQVVRGDSAAYFCASSGTLSSGNTIYFGEGSWLTVV.

This clone appeared a single time. J is TRBJ2-3 and V is TRBV11-3, with unresolved D. V lost 1 base and J 4 bases, leaving 18 bases between the germline ends. CDR3 length: 17 amino acids. Germline lookup yields CDR1 SGHNT and CDR2 YENEEA. The CDR3 reads CASSLGVHGESADTQYF. In DNA, the CDR3 is TGTGCCAGCAGCTTAGGGGTACATGGGGAAAGCGCAGATACGCAGTATTTT.

In DNA, the CDR3 is TGTGCCATCAGTAGCTCGGACAGCTCCTACAATGAGCAGTTCTTC. It is translated as CAISSSDSSYNEQFF. The gene calls are TRBV10-3 and TRBJ2-1, with D perhaps TRBD1 (6 bases). With 5 bases removed from V and 0 bases from J, the gap between germline ends came to 11 bases. The CDR3 runs 15 residues. Germline CDR1 is ENHRY and CDR2 is SYGVKD.

The table lists this clone with a count of one. V usage is TRBV19 and J usage is TRBJ1-2; 7 positions agree with TRBD1. With 8 bases clipped from V and 4 bases from J, the junction kept 10 bases outside the gene matches. From germline, CDR1 is LNHDA and CDR2 SQIVND (reference sequence). CDR3 length: 14 amino acids. CDR3 coding DNA: TGTGCCAGTTTTCACCGGGACAGCTCCTATGGCTACACCTTC. This codes for CASFHRDSSYGYTF.

In nucleotides, the CDR3 is TGTGCCAGCAGCTCCACCTACGAGCAGTACTTC. Amino acid sequence: CASSSTYEQYF. This chain joins TRBV7-9 and TRBJ2-7; no clear D. The CDR3 runs 11 residues. CDR1 SEHNR and CDR2 FQNEAQ come from the germline V gene (reference sequence). Between the trimmed V and J ends, which lost 4 bases and 2 bases, there was a span of 3 bases.

Only one count was recorded for this clone. The CDR3 DNA reads as TGTGCCAGTGGGGGGGGTCTCTACGAGCAGTACTTC. It yields the protein CASGGGLYEQYF. V gene TRBV19 combines with J gene TRBJ2-7; 7 nucleotides agree with TRBD2. CDR3 size: 12 residues. J lost 3 bases, V lost 8 bases, and 4 bases had no gene match. CDR1 LNHDA and CDR2 SQIVND come from the germline V gene (reference sequence).

The V and J genes are TRBV7-9 and TRBJ1-1, with D maybe TRBD1 (6 bases). Germline V lookup: CDR1 SEHNR, CDR2 FQNEAQ (reference sequence). The length of the CDR3 is 15 residues. The V end lost 2 bases, the J end lost 4 bases, and 14 bases lay between the germline ends. The CDR3 DNA reads as TGTGCCAGCAGCTTAACGTCCGGGGGCCCCACTGAAGCTTTCTTT. Translating gives CASSLTSGGPTEAFF.

DNA for the CDR3: TGTGCCAGTAGTACACCGGCTAGCGGGGGTTGGCAAGAGACCCAGTACTTC. Translation gives CASSTPASGGWQETQYF. The chain combines TRBV19 with TRBJ2-5, with 10 bases fitting TRBD2. The CDR3 runs 17 residues. Germline V gene sequence: CDR1 LNHDA, CDR2 SQIVND (reference sequence). V dropped 4 bases and J dropped 2; count of bases not matched to a gene: 10.

The DNA of the CDR3 is TGCGCCAGCAGCCTCTTACAGGGGTCGGACTATGGCTACACCTTC. It translates to CASSLLQGSDYGYTF. This chain links TRBV4-3 with TRBJ1-2, with 7 bases that match TRBD1. Losses at the gene ends were 4 bases for V and 3 bases for J; bases not matched to a gene: 8. The CDR3 sequence is 15 residues long. Germline loops: CDR1 LGHNA, CDR2 YSLEER.

The V and J genes are TRBV29-1 and TRBJ2-2; D unresolved. This CDR3 contains 11 residues. V was clipped by 7 bases and J by 3 bases, with 6 bases between them. Per germline, CDR1 SQVTM and CDR2 ANQGSEA. The CDR3 spells CSGGYTGELFF. The DNA of the CDR3 is TGCAGCGGCGGATACACCGGGGAGCTGTTTTTT.

The chain joins TRBV2 to TRBJ1-5; unclear D gene. This CDR3 comprises 12 residues. From germline, CDR1 is SNHLY and CDR2 FYNNEI. Trimming removed 5 bases from V and 5 bases from J, with 7 bases in between. CDR3 nucleotide sequence: TGTGCCAGCAGTCGACAAGATCAGCCCCAGCATTTT. Its protein is CASSRQDQPQHF.

The chain joins TRBV7-8 to TRBJ1-4; possible D gene TRBD1, 6 bases. Germline-derived CDR1 and CDR2 are SGHVS and FQNEAQ. Deletions cut 2 bases from V and 4 bases from J, with 11 bases between. This CDR3 region has 15 residues. The CDR3 DNA reads TGTGCCAGCAGCTTAATGGGGGCCCTTAATGAAAAACTGTTTTTT. It is translated as CASSLMGALNEKLFF.

This sequence joins TRBV4-2 and TRBJ2-7, with TRBD1 matching 9 bases. CDR3 length: 14 residues. Germline loops: CDR1 LGHNA, CDR2 YNFKEQ. The junction had 2 bases not matched to a gene; V was cut back by 2 bases and J by 3 bases. Here the CDR3 DNA reads TGTGCCAGCAGCCAAACGGGACAGGGCTACGAGCAGTACTTC. This sequence encodes CASSQTGQGYEQYF.

This rearrangement joins TRBV27 to TRBJ1-1; 9 bases align to TRBD1. Trimming cost V 6 bases and J 1 base; bases outside gene matches: 9. Germline loops: CDR1 MNHEY, CDR2 SMNVEV (reference sequence). The CDR3 has 16 amino acids. The CDR3 region has the DNA TGTGCCAGCAGCTTCATACAGGGGGCAAGGAACACTGAAGCTTTCTTT. As protein: CASSFIQGARNTEAFF.

J is TRBJ1-2 and V is TRBV30; D gene uncertain. This CDR3 has 13 residues. Germline V CDR1 and CDR2: GTSNPN, SVGIG (reference sequence). V lost 3 bases and J 5 bases, leaving 13 bases between the germline ends. CDR3: CAWSPERDYGYTF. For the CDR3, the DNA is TGTGCCTGGAGCCCAGAACGGGATTATGGCTACACCTTC.